Below, 21 T cell receptor beta chains from the same sample are listed, as sequenced in a study of Graves' ophthalmopathy and Graves' hyperthyroidism. RNA transcripts provided the template for amplifying TCR beta CDR3 regions. An opening RT-PCR round employed HTBI primers and preceded a second-round multiplex PCR. TCRdb passed the multiplex PCR reads through MiXCR, listing each CDR3 protein once. The data contain approximately 540,000 distinct CDR3 sequences, less than 40% of them singletons. The specimen was peripheral blood or thyroid tissue (not recorded which). The receptors stem from an adult man with Graves' hyperthyroidism.

CDR3 residues: CASGEASGRGEQFF. In DNA form, the CDR3 reads TGTGCCAGTGGGGAGGCTAGCGGGAGGGGTGAGCAGTTCTTC. V gene TRBV2 combines with J gene TRBJ2-5, with 12 bases identical to TRBD2. The J call may not be correct, given that the DNA end is closer to TRBJ2-1. This CDR3 comprises 14 residues. Germline V gene data show CDR1 as SNHLY and CDR2 as FYNNEI.

This clonotype was seen repeatedly, ten times or more. The chain is built from TRBV7-3 and TRBJ1-1; D gene uncertain. The CDR3 contains 13 residues. V shed 8 bases and J shed 8 bases, with 18 bases lying between them. From germline, CDR1 is SGHTA and CDR2 FQGTGA. The DNA for the CDR3 is TGTGCCAGCTGCCTAACCCCCCAAAGCGAAGCTTTCTTT. Translated: CASCLTPQSEAFF.

The chain employs TRBV29-1 and TRBJ1-2; tentatively, D is TRBD1 (6 bases). Trimming removed 6 bases at V and 10 bases at J, with 12 bases between. This CDR3 comprises 10 residues. Germline V gene sequence: CDR1 SQVTM, CDR2 ANQGSEA. This chain's CDR3 is CSVRAGAYTF. The CDR3 DNA sequence: TGCAGCGTCAGAGCGGGGGCCTACACCTTC.

The V call is TRBV4-1, the J call TRBJ1-5; 8 nucleotides match TRBD1. This CDR3 region has 15 residues. V trimming: 1 base; J trimming: 6 bases; junction bases outside the gene matches: 5. Germline V CDR1 and CDR2: MGHRA, YSYEKL. The CDR3, as DNA: TGCGCCAGCAGCCAAGCGGCAGGGGGCGTTCAGCCCCAGCATTTT. This codes for CASSQAAGGVQPQHF.

The rearrangement uses TRBV2 and TRBJ2-1, with TRBD2 matching over 13 bases. The CDR3 is 13 residues long. V shed 9 bases and J 8 bases; nucleotides not matched to a gene: 4. In germline, CDR1 is SNHLY, CDR2 FYNNEI. The CDR3 loop reads CASRLAGGHEQFF. The CDR3 DNA follows: TGTGCCAGTCGACTAGCGGGGGGCCATGAGCAGTTCTTC.

This clonotype was counted at least ten times. The J gene is TRBJ1-1, the V gene TRBV4-2; 8 bases align to TRBD1. The CDR3 length is 15 residues. The V gene end was trimmed by 4 bases and the J gene end by 3 bases; junction bases not matched to a gene: 7. Germline V gene lookup returns CDR1 LGHNA and CDR2 YNFKEQ. CDR3 sequence (DNA): TGTGCCAGCAGCCCTTCAGGGGGCGCGGACACTGAAGCTTTCTTT. Translating gives CASSPSGGADTEAFF.

The chain links TRBV12-3 or TRBV12-4 to TRBJ1-2; 9 bases align to TRBD1. V shed 4 bases and J 12 bases; nucleotides not matched to a gene: 6. The CDR3 sequence is 12 residues long. The CDR3 sequence is CASSSTGGGNTF. The CDR3 DNA is TGTGCCAGCAGTTCGACAGGGGGGGGCAACACCTTC.

CDR3 coding DNA: TGTGCCAGCAGCTTAGGCGGCGGACCCGCGGACTATGGCTACACCTTC. Amino acid sequence: CASSLGGGPADYGYTF. The chain has TRBV11-2 and TRBJ1-2; no firm D call. The CDR3 is 16 amino acids. Germline V gene lookup returns CDR1 SGHAT and CDR2 FQNNGV. V was trimmed by 1 base and J by 3 bases, leaving 15 bases between them.

This chain connects TRBV20-1 to TRBJ2-7, with 8 bases identical to TRBD1. CDR3 size: 17 residues. V shed 7 bases, J shed 4 bases, and the junction held 21 bases outside the gene matches. Germline CDR1 is DFQATT and CDR2 is SNEGSKA (reference sequence). CDR3 region: CSVGALTGTGRAYEQYF. For the CDR3, the DNA is TGCAGTGTCGGAGCTCTTACTGGGACAGGCCGCGCGTACGAGCAGTACTTC.

V gene TRBV5-1 combines with J gene TRBJ1-2; the D gene is possibly TRBD1 (6 bases). CDR1 SGHRS and CDR2 YFSETQ come from the germline V gene. The CDR3 is made up of 14 amino acids. The ends were cut back, 0 bases at V and 7 bases at J, with 13 bases in the middle. CDR3 sequence reads: CASSLEGGYFGYTF. DNA for the CDR3: TGCGCCAGCAGCTTGGAGGGGGGCTATTTTGGCTACACCTTC.

The chain uses TRBV29-1 and TRBJ2-7, with TRBD2 matching 7 bases. The CDR3 sequence is 10 residues long. V shed 7 bases, J shed 5 bases, and the junction held 2 bases outside the gene matches. CDR1 and CDR2 from the germline V gene are SQVTM and ANQGSEA. CDR3 DNA: TGCAGCGGGGGAGGGGACGAGCAGTACTTC. This codes for CSGGGDEQYF.

Ten or more counts support this clonotype. V is TRBV3-1 and J is TRBJ1-1; the D is unclear. V lost 0 bases and J 3 bases, leaving 5 bases between the germline ends. The CDR3 is made up of 13 amino acids. Germline V gene lookup returns CDR1 LGHDT and CDR2 YNNKEL (reference sequence). The CDR3 reads CASSQDVDTEAFF. In nucleotides, the CDR3 is TGTGCCAGCAGCCAAGATGTCGACACTGAAGCTTTCTTT.

This clonotype showed up many times. This chain joins TRBV7-8 and TRBJ2-7; D is perhaps TRBD1 (6 bases). Per germline, CDR1 SGHVS and CDR2 FQNEAQ. Trimming took 2 bases from V and 1 from J, leaving 15 bases between them. The CDR3 consists of 16 residues. For the CDR3, the DNA is TGTGCCAGCAGCTTAAAGTCCGGCAGGGGTTCCTACGAGCAGTACTTC. Its translation is CASSLKSGRGSYEQYF.

In the case of this clonotype: With a much larger clone just one base away, this may be a read error. The gene calls are TRBV29-1 and TRBJ1-3; D may be TRBD1 (6 bases). CDR1 and CDR2 (germline): SQVTM, ANQGSEA. The ends were cut back, 6 bases at V and 2 bases at J, with 11 bases in the middle. This CDR3 comprises 13 residues. The CDR3 reads CSVLQGPGNTIYF. CDR3 in DNA: TGCAGCGTGCTACAGGGTCCTGGAAACACCATATATTTT.

This clonotype was observed a few times. The chain carries TRBV9 and TRBJ2-5; the D is unclear. The length of the CDR3 is 13 residues. Trimming took 4 bases from V and 5 from J, leaving 12 bases between them. Looked up from germline, CDR1 is SGDLS and CDR2 is YYNGEE. CDR3 in DNA: TGTGCCAGCAGCTCTCCGGGCCGGGAGACCCAGTACTTC. Encoded protein: CASSSPGRETQYF.

The J gene is TRBJ2-2, the V gene TRBV29-1, with a weak D call TRBD1 (6 bases). The CDR3 is 15 residues long. Trimming cost V 4 bases and J 1 base, with 13 bases left between them. Per germline, CDR1 SQVTM and CDR2 ANQGSEA. For the CDR3, the DNA is TGCAGCGTTGGGTTTGGGGGCGTGAACACCGGGGAGCTGTTTTTT. Its protein is CSVGFGGVNTGELFF.

In this sample, this clonotype turned up a few times. The chain couples TRBV2 to TRBJ2-3, with 7 bases that match TRBD2. CDR3 length: 12 residues. The germline V gene has CDR1 SNHLY and CDR2 FYNNEI. The junction had 2 bases not matched to a gene; V was cut back by 9 bases and J by 2 bases. The CDR3 coding sequence is TGTGCCAGTGGGGACTACACAGATACGCAGTATTTT. Its protein product is CASGDYTDTQYF.

This chain connects TRBV2 to TRBJ2-2, with D tentatively TRBD1 or TRBD2 (7 bases each). Trimming stripped 0 bases from V and 6 bases from J, with 11 bases between. Germline V CDR1 and CDR2: SNHLY, FYNNEI. The CDR3 has 15 residues. The DNA for the CDR3 is TGTGCCAGCAGTGAAGCGCCAGGGGGGGCCGGGGAGCTGTTTTTT. Its protein is CASSEAPGGAGELFF. Filled out from reference TRBV2 and TRBJ2-2, the complete variable domain reads EPEVTQTPSHQVTQMGQEVILRCVPISNHLYFYWYRQILGQKVEFLVSFYNNEISEKSEIFDDQFSVERPDGSNFTLKIRSTKLEDSAMYFCASSEAPGGAGELFFGEGSRLTVL.

This rearrangement joins TRBV24-1 to TRBJ2-3; either TRBD1 or TRBD2 may supply D (5 bases each). V was trimmed by 1 base and J by 0 bases, leaving 10 bases between them. CDR3 size: 16 residues. The germline gives CDR1 KGHDR, CDR2 SFDVKD. The CDR3 region has the DNA TGTGCCACCAGTGATTTAGGGGACGGTAGCACAGATACGCAGTATTTT. The encoded protein is CATSDLGDGSTDTQYF.

The rearrangement joins TRBV2 to TRBJ1-5, with D uncertain. Germline values: CDR1 SNHLY, CDR2 FYNNEI. V was cut by 7 bases and J by 11 bases, with 12 bases left in between. The CDR3 is 11 amino acids. CDR3 residues: CASKGQETQHF. The CDR3 DNA is TGTGCCAGCAAGGGTCAAGAGACCCAGCATTTT.

V is TRBV7-2 and J is TRBJ2-2, with a weak D call TRBD1 (5 bases). V gave up 8 bases and J gave up 1 base, with 14 bases separating them. The CDR3 contains 15 residues. Looked up from germline, CDR1 is SGHTA and CDR2 is FQGNSA. The DNA for the CDR3 is TGTGCCAGCTTTTCGGATGGACAGAACACCGGGGAGCTGTTTTTT. Protein sequence: CASFSDGQNTGELFF.